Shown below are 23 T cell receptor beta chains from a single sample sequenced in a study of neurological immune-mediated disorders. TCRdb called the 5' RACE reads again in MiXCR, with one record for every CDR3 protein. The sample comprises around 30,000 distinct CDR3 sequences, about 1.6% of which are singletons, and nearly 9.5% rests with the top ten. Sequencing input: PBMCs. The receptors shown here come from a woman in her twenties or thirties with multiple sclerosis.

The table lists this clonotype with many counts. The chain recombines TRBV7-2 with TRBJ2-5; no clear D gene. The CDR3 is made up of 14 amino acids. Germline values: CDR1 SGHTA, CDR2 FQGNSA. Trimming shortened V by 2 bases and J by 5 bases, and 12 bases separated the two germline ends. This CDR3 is CASSLSPSQETQYF. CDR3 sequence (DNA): TGTGCCAGCAGCTTAAGTCCTAGTCAGGAGACCCAGTACTTC.

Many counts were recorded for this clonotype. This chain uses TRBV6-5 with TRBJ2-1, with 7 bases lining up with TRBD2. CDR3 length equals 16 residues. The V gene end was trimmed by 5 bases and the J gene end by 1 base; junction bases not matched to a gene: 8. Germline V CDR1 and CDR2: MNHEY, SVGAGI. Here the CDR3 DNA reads TGTGCCAGCAGTCACTTGGGCGGGGGTTCCTACAATGAGCAGTTCTTC. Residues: CASSHLGGGSYNEQFF.

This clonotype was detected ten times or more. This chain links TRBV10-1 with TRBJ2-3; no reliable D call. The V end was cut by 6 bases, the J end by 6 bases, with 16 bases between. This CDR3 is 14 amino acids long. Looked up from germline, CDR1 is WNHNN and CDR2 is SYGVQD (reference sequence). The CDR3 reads CASSLAGPWDTQYF. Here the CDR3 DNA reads TGCGCCAGCAGCCTGGCTGGCCCTTGGGATACGCAGTATTTT.

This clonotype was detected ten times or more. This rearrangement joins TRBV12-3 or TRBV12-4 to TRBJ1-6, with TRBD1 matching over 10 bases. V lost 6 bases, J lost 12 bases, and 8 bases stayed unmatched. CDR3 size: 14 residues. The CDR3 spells CASSLTGGYQPLHF. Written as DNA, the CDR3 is TGTGCCAGCAGCCTGACAGGGGGCTATCAACCCCTCCACTTT.

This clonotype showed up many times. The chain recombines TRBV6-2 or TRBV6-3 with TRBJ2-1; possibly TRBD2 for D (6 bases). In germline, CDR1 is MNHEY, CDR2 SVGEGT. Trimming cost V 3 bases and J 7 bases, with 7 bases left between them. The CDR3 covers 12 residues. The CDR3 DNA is TGTGCCAGCAGTTATGGGAGGAATGAGCAGTTCTTC. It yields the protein CASSYGRNEQFF.

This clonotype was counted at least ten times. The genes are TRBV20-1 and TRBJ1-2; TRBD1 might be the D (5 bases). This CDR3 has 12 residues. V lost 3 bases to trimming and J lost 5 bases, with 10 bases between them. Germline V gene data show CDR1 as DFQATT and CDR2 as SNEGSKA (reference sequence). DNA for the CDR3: TGCAGTGCTAGTGAAGGGGTGTATGGCTACACCTTC. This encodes CSASEGVYGYTF.

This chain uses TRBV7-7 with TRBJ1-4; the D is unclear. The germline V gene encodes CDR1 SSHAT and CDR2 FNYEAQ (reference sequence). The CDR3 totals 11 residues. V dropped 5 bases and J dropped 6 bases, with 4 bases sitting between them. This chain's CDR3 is CASSAYEKLFF. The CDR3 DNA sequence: TGTGCCAGCAGCGCGTATGAAAAACTGTTTTTT.

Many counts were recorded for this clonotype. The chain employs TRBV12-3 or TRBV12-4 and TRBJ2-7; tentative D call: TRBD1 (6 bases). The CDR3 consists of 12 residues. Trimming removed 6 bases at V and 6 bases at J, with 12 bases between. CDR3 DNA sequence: TGTGCCAGCAGCTCACAGGGAACCGAGCAGTACTTC. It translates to CASSSQGTEQYF.

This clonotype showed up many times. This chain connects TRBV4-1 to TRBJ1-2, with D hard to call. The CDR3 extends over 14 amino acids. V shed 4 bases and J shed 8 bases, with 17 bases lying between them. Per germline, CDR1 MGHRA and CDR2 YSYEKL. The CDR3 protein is CASSPVHRELGYTF. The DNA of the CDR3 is TGCGCCAGCAGCCCTGTTCATAGGGAGTTAGGCTACACCTTC.

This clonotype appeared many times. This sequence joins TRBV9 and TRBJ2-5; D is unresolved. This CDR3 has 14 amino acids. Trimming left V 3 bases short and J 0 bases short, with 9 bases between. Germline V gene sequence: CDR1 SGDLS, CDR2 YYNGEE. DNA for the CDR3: TGTGCCAGCAGCGGGTCAGGTTACCAAGAGACCCAGTACTTC. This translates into CASSGSGYQETQYF.

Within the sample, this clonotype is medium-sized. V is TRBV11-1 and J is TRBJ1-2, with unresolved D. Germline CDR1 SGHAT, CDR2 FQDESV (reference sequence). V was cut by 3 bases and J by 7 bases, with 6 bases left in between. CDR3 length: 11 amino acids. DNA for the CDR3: TGTGCCAGCAGCTTTCGGGGTGGCTACACCTTC. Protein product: CASSFRGGYTF.

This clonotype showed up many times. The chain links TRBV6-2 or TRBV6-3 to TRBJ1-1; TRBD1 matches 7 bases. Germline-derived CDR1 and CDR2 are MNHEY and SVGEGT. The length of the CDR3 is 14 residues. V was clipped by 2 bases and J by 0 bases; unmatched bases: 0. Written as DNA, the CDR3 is TGTGCCAGCAGTTACAGGGGGCTGAACACTGAAGCTTTCTTT. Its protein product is CASSYRGLNTEAFF.

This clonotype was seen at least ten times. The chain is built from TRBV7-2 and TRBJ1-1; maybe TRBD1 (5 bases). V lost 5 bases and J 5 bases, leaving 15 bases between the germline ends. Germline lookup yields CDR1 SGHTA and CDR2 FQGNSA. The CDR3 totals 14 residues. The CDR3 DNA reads TGTGCCAGCAGCACTGTTAGGGGAGGAACTGAAGCTTTCTTT. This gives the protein CASSTVRGGTEAFF.

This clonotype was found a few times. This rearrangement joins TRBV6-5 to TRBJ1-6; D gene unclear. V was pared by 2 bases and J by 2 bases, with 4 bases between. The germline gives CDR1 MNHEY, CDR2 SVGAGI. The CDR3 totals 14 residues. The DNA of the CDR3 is TGTGCCAGCAGTTACGGGACCTATAATTCACCCCTCCACTTT. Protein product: CASSYGTYNSPLHF.

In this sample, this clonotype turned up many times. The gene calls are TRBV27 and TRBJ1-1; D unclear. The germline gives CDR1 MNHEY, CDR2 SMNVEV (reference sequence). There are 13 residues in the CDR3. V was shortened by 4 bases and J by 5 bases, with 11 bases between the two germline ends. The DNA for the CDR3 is TGTGCCAGCAGTTCCGTGTTGTATACTGAAGCTTTCTTT. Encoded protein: CASSSVLYTEAFF.

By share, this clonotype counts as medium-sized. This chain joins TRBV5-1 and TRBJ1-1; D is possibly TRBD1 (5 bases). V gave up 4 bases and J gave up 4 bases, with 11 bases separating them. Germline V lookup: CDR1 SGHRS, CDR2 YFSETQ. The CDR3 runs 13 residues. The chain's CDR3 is CASSVSGFTEAFF. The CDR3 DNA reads TGCGCCAGCAGCGTATCAGGGTTCACTGAAGCTTTCTTT.

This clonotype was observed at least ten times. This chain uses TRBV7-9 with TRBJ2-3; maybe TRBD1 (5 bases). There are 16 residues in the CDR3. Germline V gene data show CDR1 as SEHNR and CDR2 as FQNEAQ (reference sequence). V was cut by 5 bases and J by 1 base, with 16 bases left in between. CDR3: CASSNRGLRGTDTQYF. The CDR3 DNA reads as TGTGCCAGCAGCAATAGGGGCCTCCGGGGCACAGATACGCAGTATTTT.

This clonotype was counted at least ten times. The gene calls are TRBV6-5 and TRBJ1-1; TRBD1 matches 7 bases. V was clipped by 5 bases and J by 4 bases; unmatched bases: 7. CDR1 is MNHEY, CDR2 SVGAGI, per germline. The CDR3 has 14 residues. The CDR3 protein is CASSRGQRFTEAFF. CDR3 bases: TGTGCCAGCAGTAGGGGACAGAGATTCACTGAAGCTTTCTTT.

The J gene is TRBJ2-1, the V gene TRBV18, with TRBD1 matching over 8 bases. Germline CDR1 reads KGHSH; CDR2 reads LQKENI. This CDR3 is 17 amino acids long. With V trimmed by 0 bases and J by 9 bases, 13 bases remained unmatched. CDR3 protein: CASSPPPTGAGVGEQFF. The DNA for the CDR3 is TGTGCCAGCTCACCACCCCCGACAGGGGCTGGTGTGGGTGAGCAGTTCTTC.

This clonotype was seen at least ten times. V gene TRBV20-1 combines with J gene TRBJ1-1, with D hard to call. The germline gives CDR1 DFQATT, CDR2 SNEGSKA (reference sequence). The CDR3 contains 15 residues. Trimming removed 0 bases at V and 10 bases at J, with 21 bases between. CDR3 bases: TGCAGTGCTAGAGAGTGGTCGGGTCCCAGGACCGGAGCTTTCTTT. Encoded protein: CSAREWSGPRTGAFF.

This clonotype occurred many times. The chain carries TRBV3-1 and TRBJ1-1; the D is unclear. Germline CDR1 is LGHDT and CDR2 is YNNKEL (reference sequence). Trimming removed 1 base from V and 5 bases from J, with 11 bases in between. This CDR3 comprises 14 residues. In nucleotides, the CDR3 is TGTGCCAGCAGCCAAGGGTTCCCGGTGACTGAAGCTTTCTTT. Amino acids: CASSQGFPVTEAFF.

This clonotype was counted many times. The CDR3 region is CASSLGGHRELFF. CDR3 sequence (DNA): TGTGCCAGCAGCTTAGGGGGGCATCGGGAGCTGTTTTTT. The chain employs TRBV7-2 and TRBJ2-2; D is perhaps TRBD1 (6 bases). Between the trimmed V and J ends, which lost 1 base and 9 bases, there was a span of 9 bases. The germline V gene has CDR1 SGHTA and CDR2 FQGNSA. The CDR3 length is 13 residues.

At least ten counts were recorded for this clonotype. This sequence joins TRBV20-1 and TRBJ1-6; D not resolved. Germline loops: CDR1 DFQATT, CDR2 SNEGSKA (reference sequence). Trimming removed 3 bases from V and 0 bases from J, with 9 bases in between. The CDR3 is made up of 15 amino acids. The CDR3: CSASRPSSYNSPLHF. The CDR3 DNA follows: TGCAGTGCTAGCCGACCTAGCTCCTATAATTCACCCCTCCACTTT.